These T cell receptor beta chains were read from a single sample in a study of blood T cell repertoires in COVID-19. The protocol was immunoSEQ multiplex PCR, while the TCRdb copy is restricted to in-frame clones and leaves out a portion. The sample consists of some 250,000 clones, 75% to 90% of them appearing once. Sequences were obtained from peripheral blood. Receptors originate from a woman aged 25 to 45 who had recovered from COVID-19. CDR3s include the opening cysteine and the closing phenylalanine or tryptophan. Each record gives: V gene, D gene, J gene, clone size, CDR3 DNA, CDR3 protein. A D gene is named only where the DNA matches it firmly. Clone size appears in some rows only: once, few, many, or a class for an expanded clone.

V gene: TRBV7-2
D gene: .
J gene: TRBJ2-4
clone size: .
CDR3 DNA: TGTGCCAGCAGCTTAGCGCCCAGGCCTGGAGGCAAAAACATTCAGTACTTC
CDR3 protein: CASSLAPRPGGKNIQYF

V gene: TRBV7-9
D gene: .
J gene: TRBJ1-5
clone size: .
CDR3 DNA: TGTGCCAGCAGCGAAGGGTCGGGGACTCAGCATTTT
CDR3 protein: CASSEGSGTQHF

V gene: TRBV9
D gene: .
J gene: TRBJ2-5
clone size: .
CDR3 DNA: TGTGCCAGCAGCGTTCCAGGGGAGGAGACCCAGTACTTC
CDR3 protein: CASSVPGEETQYF

V gene: TRBV21-1
D gene: .
J gene: TRBJ1-1
clone size: .
CDR3 DNA: TGTGCCAGCAGCAAACGTAACAGCCGTTGGGGGGACACTGAAGCTTTCTTT
CDR3 protein: CASSKRNSRWGDTEAFF

V gene: TRBV28
D gene: .
J gene: TRBJ2-3
clone size: .
CDR3 DNA: TGTGCCAGCAGTACGACAGCGTCTCGCACAGATACGCAGTATTTT
CDR3 protein: CASSTTASRTDTQYF

V gene: TRBV7-3
D gene: .
J gene: TRBJ2-6
clone size: .
CDR3 DNA: TGTGCCAGCAGCTTAAGGCGGGGAGGTGGGGCCAACGTCCTGACTTTC
CDR3 protein: CASSLRRGGGANVLTF

V gene: TRBV20-1
D gene: .
J gene: TRBJ1-5
clone size: .
CDR3 DNA: TGCAGTGCTAGTTCCAGGGCTTCGAGCAATCAGCCCCAGCATTTT
CDR3 protein: CSASSRASSNQPQHF

V gene: TRBV29-1
D gene: TRBD1
J gene: TRBJ2-7
clone size: .
CDR3 DNA: TGCAGCGCTAGGACAGGGGGCATCAACGAGCAGTACTTC
CDR3 protein: CSARTGGINEQYF

V gene: TRBV6-1
D gene: TRBD1
J gene: TRBJ2-2
clone size: few
CDR3 DNA: TGTGCCAGCAGTGAAAAGGGACAGGGGTCCGGGGAGCTGTTTTTT
CDR3 protein: CASSEKGQGSGELFF

V gene: TRBV3-1/TRBV3-2
D gene: .
J gene: TRBJ1-1
clone size: .
CDR3 DNA: TGTGCCAGCAGCCAAACAGGGCATAACACTGAAGCTTTCTTT
CDR3 protein: CASSQTGHNTEAFF

V gene: TRBV7-2
D gene: .
J gene: TRBJ2-2
clone size: .
CDR3 DNA: TGTGCCAGCAGGCCCACGACAGGCACCGGGGAGCTGTTTTTT
CDR3 protein: CASRPTTGTGELFF

V gene: TRBV30
D gene: TRBD1
J gene: TRBJ1-6
clone size: once
CDR3 DNA: TGTGCCTGGAACCCGGGACAGGTTACTTCACCCCTCCACTTT
CDR3 protein: CAWNPGQVTSPLHF

V gene: TRBV2
D gene: .
J gene: TRBJ2-1
clone size: few
CDR3 DNA: TGTGCCAGCAACGGGGGGCACCCACTTTACAATGAGCAGTTCTTC
CDR3 protein: CASNGGHPLYNEQFF

V gene: TRBV4-2
D gene: TRBD1
J gene: TRBJ1-2
clone size: .
CDR3 DNA: TGTGCCAGCAGCCCAGACAGGGGGCAGGGCTACACCTTC
CDR3 protein: CASSPDRGQGYTF

V gene: TRBV30
D gene: TRBD1
J gene: TRBJ2-5
clone size: .
CDR3 DNA: TGTGCCTGGAACAGGGGGGAGATGGGAGAGACCCAGTACTTC
CDR3 protein: CAWNRGEMGETQYF

V gene: TRBV7-2
D gene: .
J gene: TRBJ2-5
clone size: .
CDR3 DNA: TGTGCCAGCAGCTTATTCCTTCAACTACAAGAGACCCAGTACTTC
CDR3 protein: CASSLFLQLQETQYF

V gene: TRBV3-1/TRBV3-2
D gene: TRBD2
J gene: TRBJ2-5
clone size: .
CDR3 DNA: TGTGCCAGCAGCCAAGATTGGGGGGGGAGAAGAGAGACCCAGTACTTC
CDR3 protein: CASSQDWGGRRETQYF

V gene: TRBV7-2
D gene: .
J gene: TRBJ1-1
clone size: .
CDR3 DNA: TGTGCCAGCAGCTTAGGAGGGTGGGGTACTGAAGCTTTCTTT
CDR3 protein: CASSLGGWGTEAFF

V gene: TRBV6-5
D gene: TRBD1
J gene: TRBJ2-7
clone size: few
CDR3 DNA: TGTGCCAGCAGTATCACCGGGACAGACGCCTACGAGCAGTACTTC
CDR3 protein: CASSITGTDAYEQYF

V gene: TRBV18
D gene: .
J gene: TRBJ1-3
clone size: .
CDR3 DNA: TGTGCCAGCTCACCTCTTCGGGGAGGTCCCATCTCTGGAAACACCATATATTTT
CDR3 protein: CASSPLRGGPISGNTIYF

V gene: TRBV15
D gene: .
J gene: TRBJ2-1
clone size: .
CDR3 DNA: TGTGCCACCAGCAGTCACATAAACAATGAGCAGTTCTTC
CDR3 protein: CATSSHINNEQFF

V gene: TRBV7-3
D gene: .
J gene: TRBJ1-1
clone size: .
CDR3 DNA: TGTGCCAGCAGCTCAGAAAGTTACACTGAAGCTTTCTTT
CDR3 protein: CASSSESYTEAFF

V gene: TRBV5-1
D gene: TRBD1
J gene: TRBJ1-1
clone size: few
CDR3 DNA: TGCGCCAGCAGCGACAGGGACATGAACACTGAAGCTTTCTTT
CDR3 protein: CASSDRDMNTEAFF

V gene: TRBV18
D gene: TRBD1
J gene: TRBJ2-2
clone size: .
CDR3 DNA: TGTGCCAGCTCCCTGGGACAGGGTATCGGCGGGGAGCTGTTTTTT
CDR3 protein: CASSLGQGIGGELFF

V gene: TRBV5-8
D gene: TRBD1
J gene: TRBJ1-3
clone size: .
CDR3 DNA: TGTGCCAGCAGCTTGGAGGGGGCGCAAGGAAACACCATATATTTT
CDR3 protein: CASSLEGAQGNTIYF

V gene: TRBV4-2
D gene: TRBD1
J gene: TRBJ1-1
clone size: .
CDR3 DNA: TGTGCCAGCAGCCAAGGGGAAGGACAGGGGGCGGGTGAAGCTTTCTTT
CDR3 protein: CASSQGEGQGAGEAFF

V gene: TRBV18
D gene: .
J gene: TRBJ2-7
clone size: .
CDR3 DNA: TGTGCCAGCTCACCACTGGGACTCGAGGTCGAGCAGTACTTC
CDR3 protein: CASSPLGLEVEQYF

V gene: TRBV18
D gene: .
J gene: TRBJ1-4
clone size: once
CDR3 DNA: TGTGCCAGCTCACCTGTTTTCGCGGTTGGTGAAAAACTGTTTTTT
CDR3 protein: CASSPVFAVGEKLFF

V gene: TRBV25-1
D gene: .
J gene: TRBJ2-1
clone size: .
CDR3 DNA: TGTGCCAGCAGTGAAAATATCAGGGCGAATGAGCAGTTCTTC
CDR3 protein: CASSENIRANEQFF

V gene: TRBV30
D gene: TRBD2
J gene: TRBJ2-1
clone size: .
CDR3 DNA: TGTGCCTGGAGTAAGACTAGCGGGGGGGAGTACAATGAGCAGTTCTTC
CDR3 protein: CAWSKTSGGEYNEQFF

V gene: TRBV30
D gene: TRBD2
J gene: TRBJ2-1
clone size: .
CDR3 DNA: TGTGCCTGGAGGGCCGACAGGTTTGGAGGTTCACCGACTAGCGGGGGGGCCACACATGAGCAGTTCTTC
CDR3 protein: CAWRADRFGGSPTSGGATHEQFF

V gene: TRBV5-1
D gene: TRBD1
J gene: TRBJ2-3
clone size: .
CDR3 DNA: TGCGCCAGCAGCTTTGCGTCGGGACAGGGGTCGAAAGATACGCAGTATTTT
CDR3 protein: CASSFASGQGSKDTQYF

V gene: TRBV2
D gene: TRBD1
J gene: TRBJ1-1
clone size: few
CDR3 DNA: TGTGCCAGCAGTGAATGGTTGACAGGGCTGAACACTGAAGCTTTCTTT
CDR3 protein: CASSEWLTGLNTEAFF

V gene: TRBV28
D gene: TRBD1
J gene: TRBJ1-6
clone size: .
CDR3 DNA: TGTGCCACCTGGACAGGGGACAATTCACCCCTCCACTTT
CDR3 protein: CATWTGDNSPLHF

V gene: TRBV2
D gene: .
J gene: TRBJ2-1
clone size: .
CDR3 DNA: TGTGCCAGCAACGGAGGGGGGGCCCGTGAGCAGTTCTTC
CDR3 protein: CASNGGGAREQFF

V gene: TRBV11-2
D gene: .
J gene: TRBJ2-4
clone size: .
CDR3 DNA: TGTGCCAGCAGCCCGGGTTTTGGAGGCGGTCAGTACTTC
CDR3 protein: CASSPGFGGGQYF

V gene: TRBV5-1
D gene: TRBD2
J gene: TRBJ2-3
clone size: .
CDR3 DNA: TGCGCCAGCAGCTCGTCCCCGGGAGGCGATACGCAGTATTTT
CDR3 protein: CASSSSPGGDTQYF

V gene: TRBV19
D gene: .
J gene: TRBJ2-1
clone size: .
CDR3 DNA: TGTGCCAGTACCATGGGCGGGGTTGGGTATGAGCAGTTCTTC
CDR3 protein: CASTMGGVGYEQFF

V gene: TRBV7-2
D gene: .
J gene: TRBJ2-7
clone size: .
CDR3 DNA: TGTGCCAGCAGCTTAAGGGGCGGGGACTCCTACGAGCAGTACTTC
CDR3 protein: CASSLRGGDSYEQYF

V gene: TRBV2
D gene: TRBD2
J gene: TRBJ2-3
clone size: .
CDR3 DNA: TGTGCCAGCAGTGACCTCACTAGCGGGGGGACCAAATTCACAGATACGCAGTATTTT
CDR3 protein: CASSDLTSGGTKFTDTQYF

V gene: TRBV20-1
D gene: TRBD2
J gene: TRBJ2-1
clone size: .
CDR3 DNA: TGCAGTGCTAGTGGACTAGCGGGGTGGGATGAGCAGTTCTTC
CDR3 protein: CSASGLAGWDEQFF

V gene: TRBV7-9
D gene: .
J gene: TRBJ1-5
clone size: .
CDR3 DNA: TGTGCCACTGCGCAGGGGACGGGCAATCAGCCCCAGCATTTT
CDR3 protein: CATAQGTGNQPQHF

V gene: TRBV5-6
D gene: TRBD1
J gene: TRBJ1-2
clone size: .
CDR3 DNA: TGTGCCAGCAGCCAGGGACAGGCGGTTGGCTACACCTTC
CDR3 protein: CASSQGQAVGYTF

V gene: TRBV2
D gene: .
J gene: TRBJ2-5
clone size: .
CDR3 DNA: TGTGCCAGCAGTGGAGGGGGGGGCCAAGAGACCCAGTACTTC
CDR3 protein: CASSGGGGQETQYF